This T cell receptor (beta chain) was recovered during a study of shared clonotypes between healthy human individuals. Points from the study as a whole: The study found 4.5% to 6% of naive CD4 clonotypes shared across several donors.

Sequencing was performed with immunoSEQ multiplex PCR; in TCRdb, only in-frame clones are kept and a portion is missing. The data contain around 1.1 million clones, roughly 77% of them singletons. This clone was detected only a few times. The target antigen is unknown. Every donor was a Caucasian adult from Nashville, Tennessee. CDR1 MNHNS and CDR2 SASEGT come from the germline V gene. CDR3 length: 16 residues. J gave up 2 bases and V 3 bases, and 6 bases lay outside the gene matches. The TCR comes from a man younger than 30 in good health. Some clones in this sample may be carry-over from other donors' samples. Sequenced: memory CD4+ T cells from PBMCs. Subset indicated: CD45RA-negative fraction. V gene TRBV6-1 combines with J gene TRBJ2-3; 9 nucleotides match TRBD2. The DNA of the CDR3 is TGTGCCAGCAGTGAGTGGGTAGCGGGAGACACAGATACGCAGTATTTT. This encodes CASSEWVAGDTDTQYF.